This TCR beta chain was captured by sequencing in a study of CD8 T cells in Susac syndrome. Germline trimming cut 3 bases from V and 3 bases from J; bases unmatched to any gene: 7. This CDR3 spans 16 amino acids. With regard to this clonotype: Its antigen remains unidentified.

TCR beta sequencing was performed on blood CD8+ and CD4+ T cells. Both CD4+ and CD8+ T cells were negatively isolated, and TEMRA cells underwent FACS enrichment. Study-wide points: In its TCR sequencing and HLA analysis, the study acknowledged that the number of individuals was relatively small.

It was with random hexamers that roughly 0.45 to 1 ug RNA was reverse transcribed. It was immunoSEQ multiplex PCR that amplified TCR beta CDR3 across 54 Vbeta and 13 Jbeta. TCRdb redid the calling of the immunoSEQ multiplex PCR reads with MiXCR, one entry per CDR3 protein. This table has under 150,000 distinct CDR3 sequences, 94% appearing once. The receptor's source is a human donor with multiple sclerosis. J is TRBJ2-5 and V is TRBV12-3 or TRBV12-4; 10 bases are a match to TRBD1. Sequencing was done on a sample of CD4+ T cells from PBMCs. The CDR3 sequence is CASSLFPGQGKETQYF. CDR3 bases: TGTGCCAGCAGTTTGTTTCCGGGACAGGGGAAAGAGACCCAGTACTTC.